One and the same sample provided the 6 T cell receptor beta chains below, sequenced in a study of blood T cells in healthy people across ages. It was with a sample-barcoded 5' primer and a J-beta primer mix that a second PCR of about 6 to 12 cycles was run. MiXCR was run by TCRdb on the 5' RACE reads, yielding one entry per CDR3 protein. The sample contains 600,000 to 800,000 distinct CDR3 sequences, roughly half of which appear only once. The sequenced material came from blood. These receptors were obtained from a woman of 80 years or more in good health.

For this clonotype: This may be a read error, as it is one base from a much larger clone. The chain combines TRBV7-2 with TRBJ2-1, with 7 bases identical to TRBD2. The CDR3 runs 15 residues. V gave up 7 bases and J gave up 5 bases; unmatched junction bases: 11. Germline V gene lookup returns CDR1 SGHTA and CDR2 FQGNSA. In DNA form, the CDR3 reads TGTGCCAGCATCAAGGGTGCTAGCGGCAACAATGAGCAGTTCTTC. Protein sequence: CASIKGASGNNEQFF.

This clonotype has at least ten counts. This sequence joins TRBV2 and TRBJ1-6; no definite D call. V lost 9 bases to trimming and J lost 0 bases, with 9 bases between them. The CDR3 extends over 14 amino acids. Germline V lookup: CDR1 SNHLY, CDR2 FYNNEI. The CDR3 sequence is CASTRSSYNSPLHF. Here the CDR3 DNA reads TGTGCCAGTACAAGGAGCTCCTATAATTCACCCCTCCACTTT.

The genes are TRBV7-2 and TRBJ2-5; D may correspond to TRBD1 or TRBD2 (5 bases each). The J call is uncertain, as TRBJ2-7 better fits the DNA end. The CDR3 covers 14 residues. Germline V gene lookup returns CDR1 SGHTA and CDR2 FQGNSA. CDR3 sequence reads: CASSLGGSTGEQYF. The CDR3 DNA reads as TGTGCCAGCAGCTTAGGGGGGTCGACGGGCGAGCAGTACTTC.

Regarding this clonotype: One end of the junction varies from germline; a read error may be responsible. The J gene is TRBJ2-6, the V gene TRBV24-1; TRBD2 might be the D (5 bases). Germline CDR1 is KGHDR and CDR2 is SFDVKD. The CDR3 contains 14 residues. CDR3 sequence (DNA): TGCGCCACCGGAAGCGGTAGTGGGGCCAACGTCCTGACTTTC. It yields the protein CATGSGSGANVLTF.

As regards this clonotype: The junction does not match germline at one end; this may be a read error. CDR3 nucleotide sequence: TGCGCCAGCAGTTCGACCTGGAATGAGCAGTACTTC. Translating gives CASSSTWNEQYF. The V and J genes are TRBV6-5 and TRBJ2-5; no firm D call. The CDR3 loop spans 12 amino acids. CDR1 is MNHEY, CDR2 SVGAGI, per germline.

This clonotype was observed at least ten times. The rearrangement joins TRBV6-6 to TRBJ2-1; maybe TRBD2 (5 bases). This CDR3 spans 14 amino acids. Trimming cost V 6 bases and J 3 bases, with 12 bases left between them. Germline loops: CDR1 MNHNY, CDR2 SVGAGI (reference sequence). The CDR3 spells CASRRAVGYNEQFF. CDR3 in DNA: TGTGCCAGCAGGCGAGCGGTGGGCTACAATGAGCAGTTCTTC.